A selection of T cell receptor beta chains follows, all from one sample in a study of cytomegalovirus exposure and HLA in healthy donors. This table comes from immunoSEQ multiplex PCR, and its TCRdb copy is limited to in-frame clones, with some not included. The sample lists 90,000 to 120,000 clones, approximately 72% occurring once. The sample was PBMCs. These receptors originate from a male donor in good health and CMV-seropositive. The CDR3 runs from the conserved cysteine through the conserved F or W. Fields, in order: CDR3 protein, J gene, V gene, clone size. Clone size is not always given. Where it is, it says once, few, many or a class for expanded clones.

CASSALAWGANVLTF TRBJ2-6 TRBV7-2 -
CASRVAALTGETQYF TRBJ2-5 TRBV11-3 -
CASSQPGGREAFF TRBJ1-1 TRBV18 -
CAWKDRAEAFF TRBJ1-1 TRBV30 -
CASTGFGEPHEAFF TRBJ1-1 TRBV19 once
CASSPRVLAGGEQYF TRBJ2-7 TRBV2 -
CASSRGVDQPQHF TRBJ1-5 TRBV6-1 -
CASSRTAAGQGVVTEAFF TRBJ1-1 TRBV7-6 -
CASSQDTSQPQHF TRBJ1-5 TRBV4-3 -
CASSGSGGPNTDTQYF TRBJ2-3 TRBV25-1 -
CASSADRPSGANVLTF TRBJ2-6 TRBV2 once
CSVEMSLNTEAFF TRBJ1-1 TRBV29-1 -
CASTRGTASNQPQHF TRBJ1-5 TRBV6-6 -
CASSFQRGLGTDTQYF TRBJ2-3 TRBV27 -
CASMGTGMTDTQYF TRBJ2-3 TRBV6-6 -
CASSSGQGYGYTF TRBJ1-2 TRBV7-3 -
CASSQDQGLENTEAFF TRBJ1-1 TRBV4-3 -
CASSDLTSGGDTDTQYF TRBJ2-3 TRBV13 -
CASSQERGSSYEQYF TRBJ2-7 TRBV18 -
CANWGVYGYTF TRBJ1-2 TRBV2 -
CASSQFPPGQIYIQYF TRBJ2-4 TRBV4-1 -
CASSLVGPEGDSPLHF TRBJ1-6 TRBV13 -
CASGKGTGAHEQFF TRBJ2-1 TRBV12-5 once
CASSQDVGTARLNEQFF TRBJ2-1 TRBV4-3 few
CASSSGTGVSPLHF TRBJ1-6 TRBV6-5 -
CASSLVGDRGTGELFF TRBJ2-2 TRBV5-6 -
CASKDQAGTEAFF TRBJ1-1 TRBV19 -
CSVSPAGGRDEQFF TRBJ2-1 TRBV29-1 -
CASWDGTMNTEAFF TRBJ1-1 TRBV27 -
CASSLVLAGGNSYNEQFF TRBJ2-1 TRBV7-2 -
CASSFDRLYSYTF TRBJ1-2 TRBV7-2 -
CASSARTGGNTIYF TRBJ1-3 TRBV9 -
CASSLDEGGSSYEQYF TRBJ2-7 TRBV7-9 -
CASSSPGTGGTSPLHF TRBJ1-6 TRBV19 -
CASSQASAGTQYF TRBJ2-5 TRBV4-3 -
CASKGQLDQPQHF TRBJ1-5 TRBV2 -
CASSAGTGSYNSPLHF TRBJ1-6 TRBV5-4 -
CASSWGQGDYGYTF TRBJ1-2 TRBV6-5 many
CASSLDAQSGTEAFF TRBJ1-1 TRBV7-9 -
CASSVTTGGNEKLFF TRBJ1-4 TRBV28 -
CASSLDRLTEKLFF TRBJ1-4 TRBV5-4 -
CASSPRLAGSGANVLTF TRBJ2-6 TRBV7-6 -
CASSDRGSYEQYF - TRBV5-1 -
CASSVQGSSEAFF TRBJ1-1 TRBV27 -
CASSLLRGESDTQYF TRBJ2-3 TRBV5-6 -
CASSGVRAGGNSPLHF TRBJ1-6 TRBV5-1 few
CASSISSGGSEGGQPQHF TRBJ1-5 TRBV19 -
CASSTGTGYYGYTF TRBJ1-2 TRBV19 -
CASSPNNYRGRVPYGYTF TRBJ1-2 TRBV6-4 -
CASSLALRMQETQYF TRBJ2-5 TRBV5-6 -
CASKRLAPDTQYF TRBJ2-3 TRBV5-6 few
CASSGTGGAGELFF TRBJ2-2 TRBV19 -